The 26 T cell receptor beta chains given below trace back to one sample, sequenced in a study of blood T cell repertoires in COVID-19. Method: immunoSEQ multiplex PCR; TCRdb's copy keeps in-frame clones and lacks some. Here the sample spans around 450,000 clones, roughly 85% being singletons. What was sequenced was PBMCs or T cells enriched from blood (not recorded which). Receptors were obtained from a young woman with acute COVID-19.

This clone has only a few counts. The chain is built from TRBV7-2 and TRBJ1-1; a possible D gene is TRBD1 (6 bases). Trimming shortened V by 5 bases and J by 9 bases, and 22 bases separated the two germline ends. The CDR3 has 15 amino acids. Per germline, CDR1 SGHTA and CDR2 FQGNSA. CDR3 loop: CASSPSPGQLLQAFF. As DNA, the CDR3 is TGTGCCAGCAGCCCTTCCCCCGGACAGCTCCTACAAGCTTTCTTT.

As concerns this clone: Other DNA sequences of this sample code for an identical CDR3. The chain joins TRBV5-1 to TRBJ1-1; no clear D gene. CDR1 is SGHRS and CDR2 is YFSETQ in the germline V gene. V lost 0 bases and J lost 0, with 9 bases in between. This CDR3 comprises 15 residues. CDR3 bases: TGCGCCAGCAGCTTGGTTCCAGGCATGAACACTGAAGCTTTCTTT. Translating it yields CASSLVPGMNTEAFF.

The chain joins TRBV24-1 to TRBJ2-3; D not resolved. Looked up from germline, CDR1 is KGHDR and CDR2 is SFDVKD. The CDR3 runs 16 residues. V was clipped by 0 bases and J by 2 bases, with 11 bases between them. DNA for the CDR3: TGTGCCACCAGTGATTTGGAGAGTAAAGACACAGATACGCAGTATTTT. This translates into CATSDLESKDTDTQYF.

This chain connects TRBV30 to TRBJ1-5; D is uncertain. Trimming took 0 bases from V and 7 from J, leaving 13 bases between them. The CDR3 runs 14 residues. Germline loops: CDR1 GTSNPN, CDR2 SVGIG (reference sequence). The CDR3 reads CAWSVGNGIQPQHF. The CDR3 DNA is TGTGCCTGGAGTGTAGGGAACGGGATACAGCCCCAGCATTTT.

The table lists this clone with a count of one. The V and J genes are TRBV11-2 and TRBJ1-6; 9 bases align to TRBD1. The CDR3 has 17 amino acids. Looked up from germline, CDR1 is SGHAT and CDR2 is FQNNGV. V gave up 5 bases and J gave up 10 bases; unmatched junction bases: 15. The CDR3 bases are TGTGCCAGCAGCCTAACTAGTCCGGGACAGGGCACATCACCCCTCCACTTT. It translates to CASSLTSPGQGTSPLHF.

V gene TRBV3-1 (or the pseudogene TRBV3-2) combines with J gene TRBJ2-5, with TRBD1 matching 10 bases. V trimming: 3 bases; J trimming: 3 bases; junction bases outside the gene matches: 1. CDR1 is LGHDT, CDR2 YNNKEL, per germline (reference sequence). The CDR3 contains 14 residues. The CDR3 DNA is TGTGCCAGCAGCCAGACAGGGGGCGAAGAGACCCAGTACTTC. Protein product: CASSQTGGEETQYF.

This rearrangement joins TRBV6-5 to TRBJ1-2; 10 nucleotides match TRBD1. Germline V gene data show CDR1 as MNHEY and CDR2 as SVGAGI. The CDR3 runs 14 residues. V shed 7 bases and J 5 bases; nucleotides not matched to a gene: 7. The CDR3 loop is CASTGDRGNYGYTF. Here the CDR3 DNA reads TGTGCCAGCACCGGGGACAGGGGCAATTATGGCTACACCTTC.

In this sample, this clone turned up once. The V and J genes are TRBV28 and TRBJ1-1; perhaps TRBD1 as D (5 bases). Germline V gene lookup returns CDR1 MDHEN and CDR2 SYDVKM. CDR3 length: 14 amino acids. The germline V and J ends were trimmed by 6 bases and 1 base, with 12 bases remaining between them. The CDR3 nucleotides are TGTGCCAGCAGCCCCGACAGAAGGAACACTGAAGCTTTCTTT. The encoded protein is CASSPDRRNTEAFF.

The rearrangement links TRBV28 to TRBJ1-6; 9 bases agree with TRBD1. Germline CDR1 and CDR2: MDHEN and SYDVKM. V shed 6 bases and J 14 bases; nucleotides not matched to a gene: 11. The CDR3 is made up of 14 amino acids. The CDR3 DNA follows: TGTGCCAGCAGCTTACCGGGACAGGGTCTCACCCTCCACTTT. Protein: CASSLPGQGLTLHF.

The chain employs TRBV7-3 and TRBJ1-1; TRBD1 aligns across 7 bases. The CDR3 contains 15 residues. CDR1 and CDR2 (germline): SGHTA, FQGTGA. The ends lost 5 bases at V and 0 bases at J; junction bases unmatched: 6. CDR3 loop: CASSAQGQMNTEAFF. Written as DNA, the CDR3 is TGTGCCAGCAGCGCCCAGGGACAGATGAACACTGAAGCTTTCTTT.

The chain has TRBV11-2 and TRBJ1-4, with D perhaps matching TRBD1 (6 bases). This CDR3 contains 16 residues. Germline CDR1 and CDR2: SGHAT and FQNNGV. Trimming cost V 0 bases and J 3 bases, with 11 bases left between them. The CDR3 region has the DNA TGTGCCAGCAGCTTAGATTTAGAGGGGGCTAATGAAAAACTGTTTTTT. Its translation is CASSLDLEGANEKLFF.

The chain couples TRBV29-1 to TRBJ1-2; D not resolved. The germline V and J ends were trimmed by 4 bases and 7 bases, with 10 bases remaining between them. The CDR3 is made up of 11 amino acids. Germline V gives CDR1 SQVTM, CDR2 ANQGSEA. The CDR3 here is CSVVGGFGYTF. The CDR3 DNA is TGCAGCGTTGTAGGCGGTTTTGGCTACACCTTC.

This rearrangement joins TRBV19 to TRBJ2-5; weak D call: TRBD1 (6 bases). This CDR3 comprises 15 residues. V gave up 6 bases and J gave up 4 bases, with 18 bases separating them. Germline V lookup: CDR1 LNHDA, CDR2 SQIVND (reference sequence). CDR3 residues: CASSNARGRGETQYF. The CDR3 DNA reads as TGTGCCAGTAGCAATGCCAGGGGCCGAGGAGAGACCCAGTACTTC.

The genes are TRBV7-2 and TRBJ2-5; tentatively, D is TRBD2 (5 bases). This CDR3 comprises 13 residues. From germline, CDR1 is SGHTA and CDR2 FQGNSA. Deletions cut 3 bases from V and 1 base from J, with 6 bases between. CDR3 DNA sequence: TGTGCCAGCAGCTTGACTATCCAAGAGACCCAGTACTTC. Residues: CASSLTIQETQYF.

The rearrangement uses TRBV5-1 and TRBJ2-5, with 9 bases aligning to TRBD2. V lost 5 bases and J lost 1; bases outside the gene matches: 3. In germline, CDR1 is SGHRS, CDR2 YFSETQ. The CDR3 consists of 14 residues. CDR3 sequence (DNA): TGCGCCAGCAGATCTAGCGGGACCCAAGAGACCCAGTACTTC. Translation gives CASRSSGTQETQYF.

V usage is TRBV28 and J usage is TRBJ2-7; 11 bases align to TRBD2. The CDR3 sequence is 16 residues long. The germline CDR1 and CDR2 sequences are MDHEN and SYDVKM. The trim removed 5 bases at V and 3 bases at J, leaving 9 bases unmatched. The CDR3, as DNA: TGTGCCAGCAGTCCTCCAGGGACTAGCGGTATCTACGAGCAGTACTTC. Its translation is CASSPPGTSGIYEQYF.

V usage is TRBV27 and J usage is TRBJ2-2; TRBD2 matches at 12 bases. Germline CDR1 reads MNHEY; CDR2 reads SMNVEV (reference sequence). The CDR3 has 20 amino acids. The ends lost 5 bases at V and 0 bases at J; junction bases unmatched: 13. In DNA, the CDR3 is TGTGCCAGCAGTCGGTTCCTAGCGGGAGGGCCCAAAACGAACACCGGGGAGCTGTTTTTT. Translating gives CASSRFLAGGPKTNTGELFF.

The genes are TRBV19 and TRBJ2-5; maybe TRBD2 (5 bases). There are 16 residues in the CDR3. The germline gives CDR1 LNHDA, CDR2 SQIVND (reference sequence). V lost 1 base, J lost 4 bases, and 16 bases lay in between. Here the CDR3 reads CASSIGVERVGETQYF. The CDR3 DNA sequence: TGTGCCAGTAGTATAGGCGTCGAGAGGGTGGGAGAGACCCAGTACTTC. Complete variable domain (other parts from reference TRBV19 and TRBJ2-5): DGGITQSPKYLFRKEGQNVTLSCEQNLNHDAMYWYRQDPGQGLRLIYYSQIVNDFQKGDIAEGYSVSREKKESFPLTVTSAQKNPTAFYLCASSIGVERVGETQYFGPGTRLLVL.

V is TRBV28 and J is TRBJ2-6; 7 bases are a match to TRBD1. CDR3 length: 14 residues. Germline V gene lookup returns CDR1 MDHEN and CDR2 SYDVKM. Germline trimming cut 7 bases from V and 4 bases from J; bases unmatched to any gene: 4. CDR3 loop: CASNTGAGANVLTF. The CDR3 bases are TGTGCCAGCAACACAGGGGCCGGGGCCAACGTCCTGACTTTC.

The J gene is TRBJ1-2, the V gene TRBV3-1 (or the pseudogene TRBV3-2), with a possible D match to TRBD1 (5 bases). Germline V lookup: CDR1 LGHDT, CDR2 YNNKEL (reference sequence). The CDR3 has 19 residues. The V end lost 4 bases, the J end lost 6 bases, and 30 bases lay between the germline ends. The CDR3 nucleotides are TGTGCCAGCAGCCCCTGGGGCAGGCCCATAACCCTTAGGAACCATGGCTACACCTTC. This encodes CASSPWGRPITLRNHGYTF.

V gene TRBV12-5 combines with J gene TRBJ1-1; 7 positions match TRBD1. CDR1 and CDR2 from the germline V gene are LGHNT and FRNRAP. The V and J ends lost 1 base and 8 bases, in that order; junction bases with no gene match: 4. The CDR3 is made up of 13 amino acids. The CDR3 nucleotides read TGTGCTAGTGGTTTGGCCCACAGGGGAGAAGCTTTCTTT. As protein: CASGLAHRGEAFF.

This chain's CDR3 is CASSPGGGGYNEQFF. The CDR3 nucleotides are TGTGCCAGCAGCCCGGGAGGGGGGGGCTACAATGAGCAGTTCTTC. The chain is built from TRBV9 and TRBJ2-1, with 8 bases identical to TRBD2. Germline V CDR1 and CDR2: SGDLS, YYNGEE. V lost 4 bases to trimming and J lost 3 bases; unmatched junction nucleotides: 6. The CDR3 runs 15 residues. Combining the CDR3 with reference TRBV9 and TRBJ2-1 gives the whole variable domain DSGVTQTPKHLITATGQRVTLRCSPRSGDLSVYWYQQSLDQGLQFLIQYYNGEERAKGNILERFSAQQFPDLHSELNLSSLELGDSALYFCASSPGGGGYNEQFFGPGTRLTVL.

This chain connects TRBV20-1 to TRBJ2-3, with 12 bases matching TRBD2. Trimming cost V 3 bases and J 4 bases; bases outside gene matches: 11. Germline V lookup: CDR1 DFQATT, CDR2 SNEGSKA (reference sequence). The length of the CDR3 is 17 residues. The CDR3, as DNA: TGCAGTGCTAGTTCGGTCCTAGCGGGAGGGTTGGCAGATACGCAGTATTTT. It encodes CSASSVLAGGLADTQYF.

CDR3 in amino acids: CASSHGQLSSPLHF. CDR3 bases: TGTGCCAGCAGTCACGGACAGCTAAGTTCACCCCTCCACTTT. The chain is built from TRBV27 and TRBJ1-6, with D possibly being TRBD1 (6 bases). Between the trimmed V and J ends, which lost 5 bases and 9 bases, there was a span of 14 bases. Germline V lookup: CDR1 MNHEY, CDR2 SMNVEV (reference sequence). This CDR3 is 14 amino acids long.

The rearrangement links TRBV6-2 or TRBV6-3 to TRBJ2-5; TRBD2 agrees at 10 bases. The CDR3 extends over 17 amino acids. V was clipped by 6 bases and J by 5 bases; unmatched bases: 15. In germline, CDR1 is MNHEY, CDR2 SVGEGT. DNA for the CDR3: TGTGCCAGCAGCCCGCAGGCTATAGCGGGAGGCTGGGAGACCCAGTACTTC. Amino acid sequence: CASSPQAIAGGWETQYF.

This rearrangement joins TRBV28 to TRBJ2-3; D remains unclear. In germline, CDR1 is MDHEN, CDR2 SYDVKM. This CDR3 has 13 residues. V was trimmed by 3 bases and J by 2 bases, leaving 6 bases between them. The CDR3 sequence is CASSFYFTDTQYF. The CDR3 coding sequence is TGTGCCAGCAGTTTTTACTTCACAGATACGCAGTATTTT.